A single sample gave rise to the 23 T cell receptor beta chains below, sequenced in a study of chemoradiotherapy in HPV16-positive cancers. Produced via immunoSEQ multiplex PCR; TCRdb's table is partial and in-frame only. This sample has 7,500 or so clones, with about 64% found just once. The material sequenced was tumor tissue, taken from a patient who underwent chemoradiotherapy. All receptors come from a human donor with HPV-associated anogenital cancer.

For the CDR3, the DNA is TGTGCCAGCAGCTCCGGCGGGGACATGACTGAAGCTTTCTTT. This gives the protein CASSSGGDMTEAFF. The chain uses TRBV5-4 and TRBJ1-1, with a weak D call TRBD1 (6 bases). Trimming took off 3 bases at V and 5 bases at J, with 14 bases between the two ends. Germline loops: CDR1 SGHNT, CDR2 YYREEE (reference sequence). The CDR3 length is 14 residues.

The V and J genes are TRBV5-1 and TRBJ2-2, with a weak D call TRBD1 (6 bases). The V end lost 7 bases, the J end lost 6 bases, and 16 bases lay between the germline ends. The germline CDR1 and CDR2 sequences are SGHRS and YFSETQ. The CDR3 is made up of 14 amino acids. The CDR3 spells CASYTGSGPGELFF. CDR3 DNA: TGCGCCAGCTACACAGGGTCCGGACCCGGGGAGCTGTTTTTT.

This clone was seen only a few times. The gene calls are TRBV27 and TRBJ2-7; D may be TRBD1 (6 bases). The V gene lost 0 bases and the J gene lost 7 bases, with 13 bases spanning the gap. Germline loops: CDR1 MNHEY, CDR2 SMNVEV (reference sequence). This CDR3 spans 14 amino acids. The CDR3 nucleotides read TGTGCCAGCAGTTTATCGCTCCTACAGGGAGAGCAGTACTTC. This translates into CASSLSLLQGEQYF.

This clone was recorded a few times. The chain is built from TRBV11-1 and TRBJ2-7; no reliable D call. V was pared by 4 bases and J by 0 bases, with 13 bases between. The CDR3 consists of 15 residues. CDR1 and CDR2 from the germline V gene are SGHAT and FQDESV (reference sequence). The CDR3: CASSSLTRNSYEQYF. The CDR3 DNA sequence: TGTGCCAGCAGCTCCCTAACCAGGAACTCCTACGAGCAGTACTTC.

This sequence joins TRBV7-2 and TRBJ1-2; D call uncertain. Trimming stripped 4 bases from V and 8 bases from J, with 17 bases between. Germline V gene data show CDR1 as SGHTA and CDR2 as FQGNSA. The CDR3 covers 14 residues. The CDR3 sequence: CASSSVTTFEGYTF. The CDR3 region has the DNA TGTGCCAGCAGCTCCGTTACAACATTCGAGGGCTACACCTTC.

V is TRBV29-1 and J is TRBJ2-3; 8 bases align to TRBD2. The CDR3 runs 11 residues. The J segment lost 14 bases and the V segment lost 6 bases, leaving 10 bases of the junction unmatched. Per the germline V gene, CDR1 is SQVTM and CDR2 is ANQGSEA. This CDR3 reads CSVQQTGGGYF. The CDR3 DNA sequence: TGCAGCGTCCAACAAACGGGAGGGGGGTATTTT.

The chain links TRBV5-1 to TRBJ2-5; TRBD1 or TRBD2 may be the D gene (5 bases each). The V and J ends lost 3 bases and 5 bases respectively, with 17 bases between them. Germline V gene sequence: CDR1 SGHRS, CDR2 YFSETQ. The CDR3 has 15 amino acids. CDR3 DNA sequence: TGCGCCAGCAGCTCCGGCAATAACAGGAGGGAGACCCAGTACTTC. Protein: CASSSGNNRRETQYF. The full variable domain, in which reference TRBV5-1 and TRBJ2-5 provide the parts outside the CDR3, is KAGVTQTPRYLIKTRGQQVTLSCSPISGHRSVSWYQQTPGQGLQFLFEYFSETQRNKGNFPGRFSGRQFSNSRSEMNVSTLELGDSALYLCASSSGNNRRETQYFGPGTRLLVL.

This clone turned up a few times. The CDR3 spells CASSLQANQPQHF. CDR3 nucleotide sequence: TGTGCCAGCAGCTTACAGGCCAATCAGCCCCAGCATTTT. The V and J genes are TRBV7-2 and TRBJ1-5; D gene uncertain. The V end was cut by 2 bases, the J end by 3 bases, with 5 bases between. The CDR3 extends over 13 amino acids. Germline V gives CDR1 SGHTA, CDR2 FQGNSA.

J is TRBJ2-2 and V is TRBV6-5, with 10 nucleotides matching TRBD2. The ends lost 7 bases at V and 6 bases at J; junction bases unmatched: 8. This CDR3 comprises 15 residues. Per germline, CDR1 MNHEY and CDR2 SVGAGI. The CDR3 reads CASNPWTSGAGELFF. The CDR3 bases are TGTGCCAGCAACCCTTGGACTAGCGGTGCCGGGGAGCTGTTTTTT.

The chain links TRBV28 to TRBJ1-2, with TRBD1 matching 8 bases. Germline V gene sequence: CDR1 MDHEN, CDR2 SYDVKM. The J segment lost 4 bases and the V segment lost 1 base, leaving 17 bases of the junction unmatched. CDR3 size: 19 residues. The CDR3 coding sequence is TGTGCCAGCAGTTTATTTTTCGGTCACGACAGGGGCGACCTCTATGGCTACACCTTC. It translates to CASSLFFGHDRGDLYGYTF.

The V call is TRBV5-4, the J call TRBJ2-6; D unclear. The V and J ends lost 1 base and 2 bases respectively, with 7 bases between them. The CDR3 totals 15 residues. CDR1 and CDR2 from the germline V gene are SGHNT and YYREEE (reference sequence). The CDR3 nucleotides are TGTGCCAGCAGCTTGAGGGATCCTGGGGCCAACGTCCTGACTTTC. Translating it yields CASSLRDPGANVLTF.

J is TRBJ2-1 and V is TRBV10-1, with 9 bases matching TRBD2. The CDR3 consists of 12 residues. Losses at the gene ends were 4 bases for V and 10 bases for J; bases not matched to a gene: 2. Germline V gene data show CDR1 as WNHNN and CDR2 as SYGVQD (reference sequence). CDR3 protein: CASSGTSGEQFF. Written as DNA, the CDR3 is TGCGCCAGCAGTGGTACTAGCGGGGAGCAGTTCTTC.

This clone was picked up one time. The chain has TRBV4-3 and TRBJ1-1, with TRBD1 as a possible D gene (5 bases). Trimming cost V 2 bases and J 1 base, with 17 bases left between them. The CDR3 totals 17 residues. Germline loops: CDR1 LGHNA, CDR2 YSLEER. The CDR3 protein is CASSQFPLGGTNTEAFF. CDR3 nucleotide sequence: TGCGCCAGCAGCCAATTCCCCCTTGGAGGGACGAACACTGAAGCTTTCTTT.

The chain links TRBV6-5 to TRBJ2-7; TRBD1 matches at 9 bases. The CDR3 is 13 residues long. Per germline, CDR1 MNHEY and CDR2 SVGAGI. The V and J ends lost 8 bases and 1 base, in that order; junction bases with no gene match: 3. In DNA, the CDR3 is TGTGCCAGCCATGGACAGGGGTCCTACGAGCAGTACTTC. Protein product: CASHGQGSYEQYF.

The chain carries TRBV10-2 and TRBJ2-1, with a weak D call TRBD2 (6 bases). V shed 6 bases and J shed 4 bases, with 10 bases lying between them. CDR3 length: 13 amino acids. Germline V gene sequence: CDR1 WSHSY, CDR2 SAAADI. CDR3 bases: TGCGCCAGCAGGGGGGACTCGTACAATGAGCAGTTCTTC. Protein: CASRGDSYNEQFF.

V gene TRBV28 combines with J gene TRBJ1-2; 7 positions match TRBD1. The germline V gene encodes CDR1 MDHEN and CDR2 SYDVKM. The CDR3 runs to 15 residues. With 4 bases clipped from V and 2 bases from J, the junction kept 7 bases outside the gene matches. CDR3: CASSSGGGENYGYTF. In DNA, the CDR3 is TGTGCCAGCAGTTCCGGAGGGGGCGAGAACTATGGCTACACCTTC.

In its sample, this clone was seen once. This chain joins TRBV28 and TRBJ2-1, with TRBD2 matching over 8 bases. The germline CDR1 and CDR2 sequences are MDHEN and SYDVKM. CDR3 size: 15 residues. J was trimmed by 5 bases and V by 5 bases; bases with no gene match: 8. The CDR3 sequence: CASSTRGSGDNEQFF. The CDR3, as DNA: TGTGCCAGCAGTACCCGTGGTAGCGGGGACAATGAGCAGTTCTTC.

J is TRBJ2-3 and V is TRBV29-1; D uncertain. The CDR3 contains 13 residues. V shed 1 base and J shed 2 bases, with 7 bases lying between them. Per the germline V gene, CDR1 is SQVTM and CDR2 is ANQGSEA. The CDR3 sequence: CSVEGGITDTQYF. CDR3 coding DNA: TGCAGCGTTGAAGGCGGAATCACAGATACGCAGTATTTT.

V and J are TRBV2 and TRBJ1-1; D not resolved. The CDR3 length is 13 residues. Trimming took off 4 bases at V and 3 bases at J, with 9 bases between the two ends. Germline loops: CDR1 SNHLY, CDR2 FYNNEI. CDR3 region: CASSVFSDTEAFF. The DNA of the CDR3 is TGTGCCAGCAGTGTTTTTAGCGACACTGAAGCTTTCTTT.

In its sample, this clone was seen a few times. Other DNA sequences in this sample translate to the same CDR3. DNA of the CDR3: TGTGCCAGCAGTTTGAGGGGCTCGTATGGCTACACCTTC. Protein product: CASSLRGSYGYTF. The rearrangement links TRBV28 to TRBJ1-2, with a tentative D call TRBD1 (5 bases). V lost 3 bases and J 5 bases, leaving 10 bases between the germline ends. Per germline, CDR1 MDHEN and CDR2 SYDVKM. The CDR3 has 13 amino acids.

The CDR3 nucleotides are TGCGCCAGCAGCCAAGATCGGCGGAGCTCTGGGGCCAACGTCCTGACTTTC. It encodes CASSQDRRSSGANVLTF. V and J are TRBV4-3 and TRBJ2-6; D is undetermined. This CDR3 is 17 amino acids long. The V and J ends lost 0 bases and 0 bases respectively, with 9 bases between them. Germline V lookup: CDR1 LGHNA, CDR2 YSLEER.

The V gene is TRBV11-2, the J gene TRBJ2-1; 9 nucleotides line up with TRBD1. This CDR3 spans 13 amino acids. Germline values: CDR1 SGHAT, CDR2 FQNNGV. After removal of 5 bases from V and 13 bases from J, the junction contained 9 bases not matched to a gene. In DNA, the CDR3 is TGTGCCAGCAGCCGAGAGACAGGGGGGTCACAGTTCTTC. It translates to CASSRETGGSQFF.

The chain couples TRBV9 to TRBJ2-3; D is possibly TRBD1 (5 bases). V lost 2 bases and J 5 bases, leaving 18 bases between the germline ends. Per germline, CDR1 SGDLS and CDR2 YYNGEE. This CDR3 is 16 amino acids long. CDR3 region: CASSVPPVPGRDTQYF. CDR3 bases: TGTGCCAGCAGCGTTCCGCCCGTACCAGGGCGAGATACGCAGTATTTT.